This T cell receptor (beta chain) is from a study of Ad26.COV2.S vaccination and SARS-CoV-2 variants. In the study overall: Donor was one of the participants in the Ad26.COV2.S arm of the COV1001 trial.

Treatment here: around 19 received Ad26.COV2.S at low or high dose, single or two shots; several received placebo; per-sample allocation not given. Sampling was done on day 63 after the first vaccine or placebo injection. An Ad26 vector expressing Wuhan-strain SARS-CoV-2 spike served as the vaccine. J was trimmed by 4 bases and V by 6 bases; bases with no gene match: 3. Germline V lookup: CDR1 MNHEY, CDR2 SVGAGI. This CDR3 has 14 residues. Method: immunoSEQ multiplex PCR; TCRdb's copy keeps in-frame clones and lacks some. The sample gives hundreds of thousands of clones, around nine tenths of which show up once; roughly 5% is in the top ten. General study findings and limits: Spike-specific TCR breadth ran higher among vaccine recipients than placebo recipients.

Note on this clone: The antigen remains undetermined.

The specimen was peripheral blood, collected in a trial of Ad26.COV2.S vaccine versus placebo. This chain connects TRBV6-5 to TRBJ1-4; TRBD1 agrees at 9 bases. The receptor was isolated from a person aged 18 to 59 who received the Ad26.COV2.S COVID-19 vaccine or a placebo. The CDR3 loop is CASRQTGGNEKLFF. The CDR3, as DNA: TGTGCCAGCAGACAGACAGGGGGTAATGAAAAACTGTTTTTT.